Listed here is a single TCR beta chain. V lost 0 bases and J lost 0; bases outside the gene matches: 8. Per the germline V gene, CDR1 is SQVTM and CDR2 is ANQGSEA. The CDR3 runs to 17 residues. In the original workflow: Using reference gene primer amplification, nucleated cell counts were estimated. Some clones are missing from TCRdb's copy, which holds only in-frame ones; the method was immunoSEQ multiplex PCR. That table supplies the V and J calls and clone size; D and trimming were determined from the DNA. The sample records about 190,000 clones, 90% being singletons. These data are taken from a study of blood T cell repertoires in COVID-19. Across the whole study: Samples taken during acute and convalescent COVID-19 were collected in the United States, Italy and Spain. T cells, B-cell-depleted T cells, or PBMCs supplied cDNA or gDNA.

This rearrangement joins TRBV29-1 to TRBJ2-1; 7 bases align to TRBD1. The sequencing sample was made of peripheral blood. The TCR originated in a man aged 50 to 60 with acute or convalescent COVID-19. In DNA, the CDR3 is TGCAGCGTTGAAGACACCGGGACAGCCAGCTCCTACAATGAGCAGTTCTTC. It encodes CSVEDTGTASSYNEQFF.